This T cell receptor beta chain was obtained from a study of T-cell reconstitution after alpha-beta-depleted transplantation in children. V was shortened by 6 bases and J by 3 bases, with 18 bases between the two germline ends. The CDR3 runs to 15 residues. CDR1 SGHTA and CDR2 FQGNSA come from the germline V gene. This sample's TCRbeta library carried unique molecular identifier barcodes. TCRdb itself ran the PCR reads through MiXCR, one entry per CDR3 protein. The sample shows about 640,000 distinct CDR3 sequences, 10% to 15% of them seen only once. The chain joins TRBV7-2 to TRBJ2-7; a possible D gene is TRBD1 (6 bases). The starting material was PBMCs, mostly from graft donor cells, obtained 360 days after TCRalphabeta/CD19-depleted stem cell transplant. This clonotype originated in a male patient between 10 and 17 years old who had a stem cell transplant for acute myeloid leukemia, so the T cells may come from the graft donor. CDR3 sequence (DNA): TGTGCCAGCAGAAACCCGGAACAGGGCTTCTACGAGCAGTACTTC. Translating it yields CASRNPEQGFYEQYF.